What follows are 32 T cell receptor beta chains derived from one specimen sequenced in a study of molecular identifiers for immune sequencing clone quantification. TCRdb recomputed calls from the PCR reads with MiXCR, one row per CDR3 protein. The table shows some 650,000 distinct CDR3 sequences, with about 20% occurring only once. Sequenced: naive CD8+ T cells from blood, with Jurkat cell RNA spiked in. The subset was: FACS-sorted CD8+CD4-CCR7+CD45RA+ naive T cells. The source is a human donor in good health. Some libraries in this study had Jurkat cell RNA spiked in.

This clonotype was observed at least ten times. The chain joins TRBV11-2 to TRBJ2-1; TRBD1 might be the D (6 bases). The CDR3 has 15 residues. Germline V gene sequence: CDR1 SGHAT, CDR2 FQNNGV. Between the trimmed V and J ends, which lost 0 bases and 5 bases, there was a span of 11 bases. CDR3 DNA sequence: TGTGCCAGCAGCTTAGAACAGGGAGTAAACAATGAGCAGTTCTTC. This gives the protein CASSLEQGVNNEQFF.

This clonotype has only a few counts. This sequence joins TRBV4-3 and TRBJ1-3; D uncertain. The CDR3 sequence is 14 residues long. Germline V CDR1 and CDR2: LGHNA, YSLEER. Trimming left V 1 base short and J 2 bases short, with 6 bases between. DNA for the CDR3: TGCGCCAGCAGCCAAGGAGGGACTGGAAACACCATATATTTT. Encoded protein: CASSQGGTGNTIYF.

This clonotype was seen at least ten times. The J gene is TRBJ2-7, the V gene TRBV29-1; 9 positions match TRBD1. This CDR3 has 13 residues. Looked up from germline, CDR1 is SQVTM and CDR2 is ANQGSEA. The J segment lost 6 bases and the V segment lost 2 bases, leaving 5 bases of the junction unmatched. CDR3 sequence (DNA): TGCAGCGTTGAACCGGGACAGGGAAGCGAGCAGTACTTC. This gives the protein CSVEPGQGSEQYF.

There are many counts of this clonotype. This chain links TRBV5-6 with TRBJ2-3, with 7 bases identical to TRBD1. CDR1 is SGHDT and CDR2 is YYEEEE in the germline V gene. Unmatched junction bases numbered 6, after V lost 5 bases and J lost 3 bases. The CDR3 totals 14 residues. The CDR3 loop reads CASSKRGRTDTQYF. In nucleotides, the CDR3 is TGTGCCAGCAGTAAGAGGGGGCGAACAGATACGCAGTATTTT.

V gene TRBV27 combines with J gene TRBJ1-1; tentatively, D is TRBD1 (5 bases). V was trimmed by 0 bases and J by 4 bases, leaving 9 bases between them. CDR1 and CDR2 (germline): MNHEY, SMNVEV (reference sequence). CDR3 length: 14 amino acids. The CDR3 DNA reads as TGTGCCAGCAGTTTATCGGGGGTAACCACTGAAGCTTTCTTT. Protein product: CASSLSGVTTEAFF.

Ten or more counts support this clonotype. J is TRBJ2-7 and V is TRBV6-5; TRBD1 matches 10 bases. The CDR3 spans 12 residues. Germline loops: CDR1 MNHEY, CDR2 SVGAGI. The CDR3 nucleotides are TGTGCAACGACAGGGGGCCCGTACGAGCAGTACTTC. It is translated as CATTGGPYEQYF.

This clonotype appeared many times. The V gene is TRBV6-1, the J gene TRBJ2-3; possibly TRBD2 for D (5 bases). Per germline, CDR1 MNHNS and CDR2 SASEGT. V was trimmed by 2 bases and J by 4 bases, leaving 13 bases between them. CDR3 size: 15 residues. Written as DNA, the CDR3 is TGTGCCAGCAGTGAACTGGACTTGGAGGCAGATACGCAGTATTTT. This sequence encodes CASSELDLEADTQYF.

This clonotype was found many times. The gene calls are TRBV5-1 and TRBJ2-1; D may be TRBD1 or TRBD2 (5 bases each). V lost 5 bases and J lost 9, with 18 bases in between. Germline CDR1 is SGHRS and CDR2 is YFSETQ. This CDR3 spans 14 amino acids. In DNA form, the CDR3 reads TGCGCCAGCAGGTTCTATCCCGGGGCGGGTGAGCAGTTCTTC. Encoded protein: CASRFYPGAGEQFF. Based on the CDR3 plus reference TRBV5-1 and TRBJ2-1, the full variable domain is KAGVTQTPRYLIKTRGQQVTLSCSPISGHRSVSWYQQTPGQGLQFLFEYFSETQRNKGNFPGRFSGRQFSNSRSEMNVSTLELGDSALYLCASRFYPGAGEQFFGPGTRLTVL.

This clonotype was recorded at least ten times. J is TRBJ1-2 and V is TRBV29-1; D unresolved. Looked up from germline, CDR1 is SQVTM and CDR2 is ANQGSEA. The CDR3 has 11 residues. Trimming cost V 6 bases and J 0 bases, with 5 bases left between them. The CDR3 loop reads CSVLANYGYTF. The DNA of the CDR3 is TGCAGCGTCCTAGCTAACTATGGCTACACCTTC. Using reference TRBV29-1 and TRBJ1-2 for the parts outside the CDR3, the full variable domain is SAVISQKPSRDICQRGTSLTIQCQVDSQVTMMFWYRQQPGQSLTLIATANQGSEATYESGFVIDKFPISRPNLTFSTLTVSNMSPEDSSIYLCSVLANYGYTFGSGTRLTVV.

The genes are TRBV20-1 and TRBJ2-2, with D perhaps being TRBD1 or TRBD2 (5 bases each). The CDR3 runs 17 residues. The V end was cut by 1 base, the J end by 2 bases, with 17 bases between. Per the germline V gene, CDR1 is DFQATT and CDR2 is SNEGSKA (reference sequence). The CDR3: CSARVPGPLRNTGELFF. The CDR3 nucleotides read TGCAGTGCTAGAGTACCGGGGCCTCTCCGTAACACCGGGGAGCTGTTTTTT.

The V call is TRBV7-3, the J call TRBJ1-1; D is unclear. Germline V gene data show CDR1 as SGHTA and CDR2 as FQGTGA. This CDR3 is built from 15 residues. The germline V and J ends were trimmed by 4 bases and 6 bases, with 18 bases remaining between them. The CDR3 loop is CASSSDGGWAPEAFF. The CDR3 DNA is TGTGCCAGCAGCTCCGATGGAGGGTGGGCCCCTGAAGCTTTCTTT.

This clonotype has at least ten counts. The chain uses TRBV29-1 and TRBJ2-3; D is uncertain. This CDR3 has 15 amino acids. The germline V gene has CDR1 SQVTM and CDR2 ANQGSEA. Trimming stripped 4 bases from V and 2 bases from J, with 16 bases between. CDR3 sequence reads: CSVVLIDTYTDTQYF. The DNA of the CDR3 is TGCAGCGTTGTGCTAATCGACACCTACACAGATACGCAGTATTTT.

This clonotype was seen ten or more times. The chain carries TRBV20-1 and TRBJ2-7; perhaps D is TRBD1 or TRBD2 (5 bases each). The V gene's germline CDR1 is DFQATT and CDR2 SNEGSKA (reference sequence). CDR3 length: 17 residues. Deletions cut 0 bases from V and 0 bases from J, with 18 bases between. The CDR3 here is CSARDGMGRDISYEQYF. CDR3 nucleotides: TGCAGTGCTAGAGATGGGATGGGACGGGATATCTCCTACGAGCAGTACTTC.

This clonotype was seen at least ten times. The chain uses TRBV2 and TRBJ2-3, with 7 bases lining up with TRBD2. Germline trimming cut 11 bases from V and 0 bases from J; bases unmatched to any gene: 26. The germline V gene encodes CDR1 SNHLY and CDR2 FYNNEI. The CDR3 consists of 20 residues. The DNA of the CDR3 is TGTGCCTACAGCGGGGTTAGGCAACCGAGGAGTCCGGGTAGCACAGATACGCAGTATTTT. Residues: CAYSGVRQPRSPGSTDTQYF. Filled out from reference TRBV2 and TRBJ2-3, the complete variable domain reads EPEVTQTPSHQVTQMGQEVILRCVPISNHLYFYWYRQILGQKVEFLVSFYNNEISEKSEIFDDQFSVERPDGSNFTLKIRSTKLEDSAMYFCAYSGVRQPRSPGSTDTQYFGPGTRLTVL.

This clonotype was observed many times. The chain recombines TRBV12-3 or TRBV12-4 with TRBJ2-7, with 8 bases that match TRBD2. V lost 2 bases and J lost 2; bases outside the gene matches: 5. The CDR3 consists of 15 residues. The CDR3 is CASSLNDGRAYEQYF. CDR3 nucleotides: TGTGCCAGCAGTTTAAATGACGGGAGGGCCTACGAGCAGTACTTC.

This clonotype was recorded many times. The rearrangement joins TRBV29-1 to TRBJ2-1, with TRBD2 identical over 8 bases. V shed 4 bases, J shed 3 bases, and the junction held 5 bases outside the gene matches. CDR1 and CDR2 (germline): SQVTM, ANQGSEA. This CDR3 spans 14 amino acids. CDR3 DNA: TGCAGCGTTGCCATCCTAGCGGGCTACAATGAGCAGTTCTTC. Encoded protein: CSVAILAGYNEQFF.

About this clonotype: A much larger clone differs by one base, so this may be a read error. The chain combines TRBV6-2 or TRBV6-3 with TRBJ2-7; the match to TRBD2 covers 11 bases. The CDR3 covers 17 residues. CDR1 is MNHEY, CDR2 SVGEGT, per germline. V was pared by 6 bases and J by 4 bases, with 14 bases of the junction left unmatched. This CDR3 is CASRDSGLADPRYEQYF. CDR3 in DNA: TGTGCCAGCAGGGATTCGGGACTAGCGGATCCCAGGTACGAGCAGTACTTC.

Many counts were recorded for this clonotype. The chain links TRBV29-1 to TRBJ1-1, with D perhaps matching TRBD1 (5 bases). The germline V gene has CDR1 SQVTM and CDR2 ANQGSEA. This CDR3 has 14 amino acids. Trimming left V 8 bases short and J 5 bases short, with 21 bases between. CDR3 nucleotides: TGCAGCTCTTGGGGGGAGGGAGGGTCTACTGAAGCTTTCTTT. This codes for CSSWGEGGSTEAFF.

This clonotype was detected once. Since a much larger clone is just one base distant, this may be a read error. The chain carries TRBV3-1 and TRBJ1-6; no reliable D call. The CDR3 is 15 amino acids. CDR1 and CDR2 from the germline V gene are LGHDT and YNNKEL (reference sequence). The CDR3 DNA is TGTGCCAGCAGCCAAGATCTGGGGTTGACTTCACCCCACCACTTT. Amino acid sequence: CASSQDLGLTSPHHF.

Ten or more counts support this clonotype. The chain links TRBV20-1 to TRBJ2-1; the D gene could be TRBD1 or TRBD2 (5 bases each). CDR1 and CDR2 from the germline V gene are DFQATT and SNEGSKA (reference sequence). Trimming removed 6 bases at V and 3 bases at J, with 18 bases between. The CDR3 is 15 residues long. In nucleotides, the CDR3 is TGCAGTGCCGCGAGGGACCAAACCTTCTACAATGAGCAGTTCTTC. Translating it yields CSAARDQTFYNEQFF.

The chain carries TRBV20-1 and TRBJ2-3; 9 bases match TRBD2. V dropped 3 bases and J dropped 2; count of bases not matched to a gene: 9. The germline V gene has CDR1 DFQATT and CDR2 SNEGSKA (reference sequence). This CDR3 has 16 residues. The CDR3 is CSARGVAGAPTDTQYF. CDR3 nucleotides: TGCAGTGCTAGGGGCGTAGCGGGGGCCCCCACAGATACGCAGTATTTT.

As for this clonotype: A much larger clone lies one base from this, so it may be a read error. The rearrangement joins TRBV13 to TRBJ2-3; D uncertain. The CDR3 covers 12 residues. Germline assignment: CDR1 PRHDT and CDR2 FYEKMQ (reference sequence). CDR3 amino acids: CACSFEEDTQYF. As DNA, the CDR3 is TGTGCCTGCAGCTTCGAAGAAGATACGCAGTATTTT.

Ten or more counts support this clonotype. DNA for the CDR3: TGTGCCAGCAGGGCGACAGGGACCGTCACTGAAGCTTTCTTT. This sequence encodes CASRATGTVTEAFF. J is TRBJ1-1 and V is TRBV27; 7 bases line up with TRBD1. V dropped 6 bases and J dropped 4; count of bases not matched to a gene: 8. Germline-derived CDR1 and CDR2 are MNHEY and SMNVEV (reference sequence). CDR3 length: 14 residues.

Many counts were recorded for this clonotype. This rearrangement joins TRBV7-8 to TRBJ1-1; a weak D match, TRBD1 (5 bases). The CDR3 sequence is 17 residues long. Per the germline V gene, CDR1 is SGHVS and CDR2 is FQNEAQ. V shed 5 bases and J shed 0 bases, with 19 bases lying between them. The CDR3 DNA reads as TGTGCCAGCAGCCCAATGACGACAGTTCCTTTGAACACTGAAGCTTTCTTT. This codes for CASSPMTTVPLNTEAFF.

About this clonotype itself: A much larger clone lies a single base off, so this may be a read error. The CDR3 end shows no conserved phenylalanine or tryptophan, and so a read error is likely. The rearrangement joins TRBV24-1 to TRBJ2-3; D not resolved. Deletions cut 7 bases from V and 3 bases from J, with 7 bases between. Germline CDR1 KGHDR, CDR2 SFDVKD. The CDR3 is 12 amino acids. In DNA, the CDR3 is TGTGCCACCAGGGCAGATACAGATACGCAGTATTCT. Protein: CATRADTDTQYS.

A remark on this clonotype: This clone may be a read error of a much larger clone one base away. Because the CDR3 is missing its conserved closing phenylalanine or tryptophan, this is likely a read error. The chain carries TRBV6-5 and TRBJ2-3, with 8 bases identical to TRBD2. In germline, CDR1 is MNHEY, CDR2 SVGAGI. The CDR3 is made up of 15 amino acids. The V and J ends lost 2 bases and 2 bases, in that order; junction bases with no gene match: 3. CDR3 region: CASSYGGGPTDTQYV. In DNA, the CDR3 is TGTGCCAGCAGTTACGGCGGGGGGCCCACAGATACGCAGTATGTT.

Of note for this clonotype: A much more abundant neighbour one base away suggests this may be a read error. This chain uses TRBV24-1 with TRBJ2-1; 9 positions match TRBD2. Trimming took 10 bases from V and 7 from J; bases not matched to a gene: 10. The CDR3 length is 14 residues. Per germline, CDR1 KGHDR and CDR2 SFDVKD. CDR3 DNA sequence: TGTGCCACGAGCCCTAGCGGGGCCGTTAATGAGCAGTTCTTC. This codes for CATSPSGAVNEQFF.

This clonotype has a count of ten or more. The chain joins TRBV7-9 to TRBJ2-7, with a weak D call TRBD1 (6 bases). The germline V and J ends were trimmed by 5 bases and 0 bases, with 14 bases remaining between them. CDR1 is SEHNR, CDR2 FQNEAQ, per germline (reference sequence). This CDR3 region has 15 residues. DNA for the CDR3: TGTGCCAGCAGCCCGACGACAGGAAGCTCCTACGAGCAGTACTTC. Protein sequence: CASSPTTGSSYEQYF.

This clonotype was picked up many times. The CDR3 reads CASSISGSSYNEQFF. The DNA for the CDR3 is TGTGCCAGTAGTATTTCCGGGAGCTCCTACAATGAGCAGTTCTTC. The rearrangement uses TRBV19 and TRBJ2-1, with D possibly TRBD2 on 6 matching bases. Between the trimmed V and J ends, which lost 3 bases and 0 bases, there was a span of 9 bases. The CDR3 runs 15 residues. Per the germline V gene, CDR1 is LNHDA and CDR2 is SQIVND (reference sequence).

This clonotype was recorded at least ten times. The V gene is TRBV12-3 or TRBV12-4, the J gene TRBJ1-2, with D possibly TRBD1 on 5 matching bases. The CDR3 spans 13 residues. V was shortened by 2 bases and J by 2 bases, with 6 bases between the two germline ends. This CDR3 reads CASSLPGNYGYTF. CDR3 DNA sequence: TGTGCCAGCAGTTTACCAGGGAACTATGGCTACACCTTC.

The chain couples TRBV7-9 to TRBJ2-3; D call uncertain. Trimming shortened V by 4 bases and J by 2 bases, and 13 bases separated the two germline ends. The CDR3 is 15 residues long. Germline V lookup: CDR1 SEHNR, CDR2 FQNEAQ (reference sequence). CDR3 sequence reads: CASSWQAKYTDTQYF. CDR3 bases: TGTGCCAGCAGCTGGCAAGCGAAATACACAGATACGCAGTATTTT.

This clonotype was recorded many times. The chain employs TRBV7-8 and TRBJ2-1, with 11 bases aligning to TRBD2. The CDR3 covers 16 residues. Germline CDR1 is SGHVS and CDR2 is FQNEAQ. V lost 4 bases, J lost 7 bases, and 9 bases stayed unmatched. The CDR3 loop is CASSYTSGGLENEQFF. In DNA, the CDR3 is TGTGCCAGCAGCTACACTAGCGGGGGCCTAGAAAATGAGCAGTTCTTC.